This passage covers 28 T cell receptor beta chains from one sample sequenced in a study of blood T cells in healthy people across ages. Together with a sample-barcoded 5' primer, a J-beta primer mix was included in a second PCR lasting about 7 to 12 cycles. Via MiXCR, TCRdb re-called the 5' RACE reads, giving one row per CDR3 protein. The table records 1.8 million or so distinct CDR3 sequences, approximately 40% of them present only once. Sequencing used blood. The source of these receptors is a human donor in good health.

The J gene is TRBJ2-1, the V gene TRBV29-1; D is perhaps TRBD2 (6 bases). The germline gives CDR1 SQVTM, CDR2 ANQGSEA. V lost 7 bases and J lost 8, with 18 bases in between. The CDR3 covers 13 residues. CDR3 region: CSGGTSTGDEQFF. In nucleotides, the CDR3 is TGCAGCGGCGGGACCTCTACGGGGGATGAGCAGTTCTTC.

In its sample, this clonotype was seen a few times. The V gene is TRBV6-5, the J gene TRBJ2-1; D gene uncertain. The V end lost 6 bases, the J end lost 0 bases, and 12 bases lay between the germline ends. Germline loops: CDR1 MNHEY, CDR2 SVGAGI. CDR3 length equals 15 residues. CDR3 nucleotide sequence: TGTGCCAGCAGCTCTACTTGGGACTCCTACAATGAGCAGTTCTTC. This encodes CASSSTWDSYNEQFF.

As concerns this clonotype: One end of the junction fails to match germline, which may point to a read error. The chain links TRBV5-6 to TRBJ1-4, with 7 bases lining up with TRBD1. The CDR3 totals 15 residues. CDR1 SGHDT and CDR2 YYEEEE come from the germline V gene. CDR3 amino acids: CAGSPPGQTNEKLFF. CDR3 bases: TGTGCCGGCAGTCCTCCGGGACAGACTAATGAAAAACTGTTTTTT.

The gene calls are TRBV18 and TRBJ2-7; D unclear. Trimming shortened V by 6 bases and J by 5 bases, and 11 bases separated the two germline ends. Germline V CDR1 and CDR2: KGHSH, LQKENI. This CDR3 has 12 amino acids. The CDR3 here is CASSAPLNEQYF. CDR3 in DNA: TGTGCCAGCTCGGCCCCCCTTAACGAGCAGTACTTC.

This clonotype was recorded a few times. The chain employs TRBV15 and TRBJ1-2; D gene uncertain. CDR3 size: 13 residues. Trimming pared 6 bases from V and 3 bases from J, leaving 11 bases between. CDR1 is LNHNV, CDR2 YYDKDF, per germline (reference sequence). The CDR3 sequence: CATSKNDHYGYTF. CDR3 sequence (DNA): TGTGCCACCAGTAAGAACGACCACTATGGCTACACCTTC. Variable domain in full (rest from reference TRBV15 and TRBJ1-2): DAMVIQNPRYQVTQFGKPVTLSCSQTLNHNVMYWYQQKSSQAPKLLFHYYDKDFNNEADTPDNFQSRRPNTSFCFLDIRSPGLGDTAMYLCATSKNDHYGYTFGSGTRLTVV.

The chain links TRBV5-1 to TRBJ2-5, with TRBD1 matching over 10 bases. The J segment lost 4 bases and the V segment lost 2 bases, leaving 5 bases of the junction unmatched. CDR3 length equals 15 residues. Per the germline V gene, CDR1 is SGHRS and CDR2 is YFSETQ. This CDR3 is CASSFMGQGLETQYF. The CDR3 DNA reads as TGCGCCAGCAGCTTCATGGGACAGGGGTTAGAGACCCAGTACTTC. Combining the CDR3 with reference TRBV5-1 and TRBJ2-5 gives the whole variable domain KAGVTQTPRYLIKTRGQQVTLSCSPISGHRSVSWYQQTPGQGLQFLFEYFSETQRNKGNFPGRFSGRQFSNSRSEMNVSTLELGDSALYLCASSFMGQGLETQYFGPGTRLLVL.

A few counts support this clonotype. The rearrangement uses TRBV12-3 or TRBV12-4 and TRBJ2-6, with 14 bases identical to TRBD2. CDR3 length equals 19 residues. J was trimmed by 0 bases and V by 5 bases; bases with no gene match: 6. The CDR3 is CASSHPGTSGSSGANVLTF. The CDR3, as DNA: TGTGCCAGCAGTCATCCGGGGACTAGCGGGAGCTCTGGGGCCAACGTCCTGACTTTC.

This clonotype was seen a handful of times. The chain combines TRBV30 with TRBJ2-3, with 7 bases matching TRBD1. Germline CDR1 is GTSNPN and CDR2 is SVGIG (reference sequence). The V segment lost 1 base and the J segment 0 bases; nucleotides outside the gene matches: 4. The CDR3 has 15 residues. The CDR3: CAWSGDSYSTDTQYF. For the CDR3, the DNA is TGTGCCTGGAGTGGGGACAGCTATAGCACAGATACGCAGTATTTT.

The J gene is TRBJ2-3, the V gene TRBV28, with 12 bases matching TRBD1. Germline trimming cut 6 bases from V and 3 bases from J; bases unmatched to any gene: 10. CDR1 MDHEN and CDR2 SYDVKM come from the germline V gene. The CDR3 spans 17 residues. CDR3 coding DNA: TGTGCCAGCAGCTATTCCGGGACAGGGGGCGAGACAGATACGCAGTATTTT. It specifies CASSYSGTGGETDTQYF.

This clonotype was observed a handful of times. The chain is built from TRBV28 and TRBJ1-2; 10 positions match TRBD1. V lost 8 bases and J lost 5; bases outside the gene matches: 5. CDR1 is MDHEN and CDR2 is SYDVKM in the germline V gene. The CDR3 contains 13 residues. In DNA, the CDR3 is TGTGCCAGCGGGGACAGGGGACTTTATGGCTACACCTTC. Its protein product is CASGDRGLYGYTF.

J is TRBJ1-2 and V is TRBV6-5; D remains ambiguous. This CDR3 is built from 13 residues. The V and J ends lost 4 bases and 3 bases respectively, with 9 bases between them. CDR1 and CDR2 from the germline V gene are MNHEY and SVGAGI. The CDR3 DNA reads TGTGCCAGCAGTTGGGCCGTTCACTATGGCTACACCTTC. It codes for CASSWAVHYGYTF.

J is TRBJ2-1 and V is TRBV9; D may be TRBD1 (6 bases). The CDR3 covers 15 residues. Per the germline V gene, CDR1 is SGDLS and CDR2 is YYNGEE. Deletions cut 0 bases from V and 2 bases from J, with 9 bases between. The CDR3 nucleotides are TGTGCCAGCAGCGTAGTGGACAGTCCCTACAATGAGCAGTTCTTC. This gives the protein CASSVVDSPYNEQFF.

Note on this clonotype: Sequence at one end of the junction differs from germline and may be a read error. V usage is TRBV25-1 and J usage is TRBJ1-1, with TRBD1 as a possible D gene (5 bases). The CDR3 has 14 residues. Germline values: CDR1 MGHDK, CDR2 SYGVNS. CDR3 sequence (DNA): TGTGCCAGCAGGGAATATTACGGGGGCACTGAAGCTTTCTTT. It encodes CASREYYGGTEAFF.

The chain joins TRBV6-5 to TRBJ2-3, with D possibly matching TRBD2 (5 bases). There are 15 residues in the CDR3. Trimming removed 5 bases from V and 2 bases from J, with 14 bases in between. Germline assignment: CDR1 MNHEY and CDR2 SVGAGI. The CDR3 nucleotides read TGTGCCAGCAGTAGCGGACTTCGAGTCACAGATACGCAGTATTTT. It specifies CASSSGLRVTDTQYF.

On this clonotype: Since no conserved phenylalanine or tryptophan closes the CDR3, a read error is the likely cause. The J gene is TRBJ1-2, the V gene TRBV25-1, with D unclear. V was cut by 7 bases and J by 1 base, with 7 bases left in between. Germline CDR1 is MGHDK and CDR2 is SYGVNS. CDR3 length: 12 amino acids. CDR3 sequence reads: CASNDYNYGYTV. The CDR3 nucleotides are TGTGCCAGCAATGATTATAACTATGGCTACACCGTC.

The chain employs TRBV7-2 and TRBJ2-3, with a possible D match to TRBD2 (6 bases). The CDR3 runs to 15 residues. With 5 bases removed from V and 0 bases from J, the gap between germline ends came to 12 bases. Per the germline V gene, CDR1 is SGHTA and CDR2 is FQGNSA. CDR3 loop: CASSQGTASTDTQYF. The CDR3, as DNA: TGTGCCAGCAGCCAAGGGACTGCTAGCACAGATACGCAGTATTTT.

This clonotype has only a few counts. V usage is TRBV4-3 and J usage is TRBJ1-1; D gene ambiguous. The CDR3 is 14 amino acids. Looked up from germline, CDR1 is LGHNA and CDR2 is YSLEER. The V end lost 2 bases, the J end lost 6 bases, and 13 bases lay between the germline ends. The DNA of the CDR3 is TGCGCCAGCAGCCAATCTTGGGAATGGCCTGAAGCTTTCTTT. It encodes CASSQSWEWPEAFF.

The chain recombines TRBV20-1 with TRBJ2-4, with a tentative D call TRBD2 (5 bases). Germline V CDR1 and CDR2: DFQATT, SNEGSKA (reference sequence). The CDR3 is made up of 12 amino acids. V lost 0 bases and J 8 bases, leaving 8 bases between the germline ends. CDR3 sequence (DNA): TGCAGTGCTAGAGAAGGGAGACACATTCAGTACTTC. Its protein is CSAREGRHIQYF.

The chain employs TRBV5-1 and TRBJ2-3; TRBD2 is a possible D gene (6 bases). This CDR3 region has 16 residues. The germline V gene has CDR1 SGHRS and CDR2 YFSETQ. The V and J ends lost 0 bases and 2 bases respectively, with 13 bases between them. The CDR3 nucleotides are TGCGCCAGCAGCTTGGTTCTAGCGCGGTACACAGATACGCAGTATTTT. Translating it yields CASSLVLARYTDTQYF.

The sample holds a few counts of this clonotype. The chain recombines TRBV7-9 with TRBJ2-1, with a tentative D call TRBD2 (5 bases). The CDR3 runs to 16 residues. The ends were cut back, 4 bases at V and 0 bases at J, with 13 bases in the middle. The germline CDR1 and CDR2 sequences are SEHNR and FQNEAQ (reference sequence). The chain's CDR3 is CASSWRPGSSYNEQFF. In DNA, the CDR3 is TGTGCCAGCAGCTGGAGACCGGGGAGCTCCTACAATGAGCAGTTCTTC.

The chain employs TRBV4-2 and TRBJ2-1; D may be TRBD1 or TRBD2 (5 bases each). CDR3 length: 14 amino acids. Trimming shortened V by 6 bases and J by 7 bases, and 16 bases separated the two germline ends. Germline CDR1 and CDR2: LGHNA and YNFKEQ. CDR3 in amino acids: CASRAPGPPNEQFF. The DNA for the CDR3 is TGTGCCAGCAGAGCCCCGGGACCACCAAATGAGCAGTTCTTC.

This clonotype was seen only a few times. This sequence joins TRBV4-3 and TRBJ1-2; D is perhaps TRBD1 (5 bases). V lost 4 bases and J 1 base, leaving 13 bases between the germline ends. This CDR3 is 15 amino acids long. CDR1 is LGHNA and CDR2 is YSLEER in the germline V gene. The CDR3 region has the DNA TGCGCCAGCAGCCCTGTCACAGGCTTTAACTATGGCTACACCTTC. This encodes CASSPVTGFNYGYTF.

The sample holds a few counts of this clonotype. This rearrangement joins TRBV15 to TRBJ2-5; D is tentatively TRBD1 or TRBD2 (6 bases each). The germline V gene has CDR1 LNHNV and CDR2 YYDKDF (reference sequence). The CDR3 covers 16 residues. The V end was cut by 2 bases, the J end by 7 bases, with 20 bases between. For the CDR3, the DNA is TGTGCCACCAGCAGATCCCCGACGTACGGGGGCGGGACCCAGTACTTC. Translating it yields CATSRSPTYGGGTQYF.

The chain links TRBV12-3 or TRBV12-4 to TRBJ1-5; perhaps TRBD1 as D (6 bases). V was pared by 3 bases and J by 7 bases, with 22 bases between. This CDR3 comprises 17 residues. The CDR3 nucleotides are TGTGCCAGCAGTTTTGAGCACGCCGGCAGGGGAAACCAGCCCCAGCATTTT. Translating gives CASSFEHAGRGNQPQHF.

The chain has TRBV12-3 or TRBV12-4 and TRBJ1-2; D is ambiguous. Trimming took off 4 bases at V and 8 bases at J, with 17 bases between the two ends. The CDR3 length is 14 residues. Written as DNA, the CDR3 is TGTGCCAGCAGTTACGGGCGGGGAATGGGCGGCTACACCTTC. Its translation: CASSYGRGMGGYTF.

DNA for the CDR3: TGTGCCATCAGTGAGGAGACAGGGGGCAGTGCAACTAATGAAAAACTGTTTTTT. Translating gives CAISEETGGSATNEKLFF. The chain is built from TRBV10-3 and TRBJ1-4; 10 bases align to TRBD1. J lost 0 bases, V lost 2 bases, and 6 bases had no gene match. CDR3 size: 18 residues. Germline assignment: CDR1 ENHRY and CDR2 SYGVKD.

The rearrangement uses TRBV9 and TRBJ1-1, with 7 bases identical to TRBD1. Trimming at V came to 7 bases and at J to 3 bases, leaving 6 bases not matched to a gene. CDR1 is SGDLS, CDR2 YYNGEE, per germline. This CDR3 comprises 13 residues. CDR3 loop: CASGRDSYTEAFF. Written as DNA, the CDR3 is TGTGCCAGCGGCCGGGACAGCTACACTGAAGCTTTCTTT.

The V gene is TRBV5-6, the J gene TRBJ2-3; D tentatively reads TRBD1 or TRBD2 (5 bases each). This CDR3 spans 14 amino acids. Germline CDR1 SGHDT, CDR2 YYEEEE. The V end was cut by 3 bases, the J end by 6 bases, with 14 bases between. CDR3 residues: CASSWAGTQDTQYF. CDR3 sequence (DNA): TGTGCCAGCAGCTGGGCAGGGACGCAGGATACGCAGTATTTT.